Listed here are 15 T cell receptor beta chains from one sample, sequenced in a study of cytomegalovirus exposure and HLA in healthy donors. Both 60 Vbeta primers and 13 Jbeta primers went into the PCR. Sequencing used immunoSEQ multiplex PCR; TCRdb keeps in-frame clones, though not all of them. The sample contains about 99,000 clones, roughly 75% of which appear only once. The sequencing input was PBMCs. Receptor source: a woman aged 40 to 55 in good health and CMV-seronegative.

The V call is TRBV28, the J call TRBJ2-7, with TRBD2 matching over 8 bases. The CDR3 consists of 15 residues. CDR1 is MDHEN, CDR2 SYDVKM, per germline. The trim removed 8 bases at V and 0 bases at J, leaving 9 bases unmatched. As DNA, the CDR3 is TGTGCCAGCCTCTCGGGGGGGGCGAGCTCCTACGAGCAGTACTTC. Translating gives CASLSGGASSYEQYF.

There are a few counts of this clone. V usage is TRBV6-1 and J usage is TRBJ1-2; D perhaps matches TRBD1 (5 bases). The CDR3 runs to 15 residues. Trimming stripped 4 bases from V and 5 bases from J, with 17 bases between. CDR1 and CDR2 (germline): MNHNS, SASEGT. Written as DNA, the CDR3 is TGTGCCAGCAGTGGGAGTTGGGTGGGGCTTTATGGCTACACCTTC. It codes for CASSGSWVGLYGYTF.

V gene TRBV7-3 combines with J gene TRBJ2-3, with TRBD2 as a possible D gene (7 bases). Germline CDR1 reads SGHTA; CDR2 reads FQGTGA. The V end lost 4 bases, the J end lost 4 bases, and 15 bases lay between the germline ends. The CDR3 contains 15 residues. The CDR3 protein is CASSSVGGAPDTQYF. The CDR3 DNA is TGTGCCAGCAGCTCCGTTGGGGGGGCCCCAGATACGCAGTATTTT.

This clone was seen just once. The CDR3 spells CASSLSYSGANVLTF. CDR3 sequence (DNA): TGTGCCAGCAGTCTCTCTTACTCTGGGGCCAACGTCCTGACTTTC. This chain uses TRBV7-9 with TRBJ2-6; D is unresolved. V was cut by 6 bases and J by 0 bases, with 9 bases left in between. The CDR3 contains 15 residues. Germline V lookup: CDR1 SEHNR, CDR2 FQNEAQ (reference sequence). The variable domain in full, completed from reference TRBV7-9 and TRBJ2-6, reads DTGVSQNPRHKITKRGQNVTFRCDPISEHNRLYWYRQTLGQGPEFLTYFQNEAQLEKSRLLSDRFSAERPKGSFSTLEIQRTEQGDSAMYLCASSLSYSGANVLTFGAGSRLTVL.

This rearrangement joins TRBV28 to TRBJ2-7; D remains unclear. Germline CDR1 reads MDHEN; CDR2 reads SYDVKM. The V end was cut by 6 bases, the J end by 3 bases, with 9 bases between. The CDR3 is made up of 12 amino acids. The CDR3 loop is CASRRASYEQYF. The CDR3 region has the DNA TGTGCCAGCAGGCGTGCTAGCTACGAGCAGTACTTC.

In its sample, this clone was seen a few times. The rearrangement links TRBV28 to TRBJ2-1; no clear D gene. V was cut by 10 bases and J by 3 bases, with 13 bases left in between. Germline V gene data show CDR1 as MDHEN and CDR2 as SYDVKM. This CDR3 spans 13 amino acids. Here the CDR3 reads CATGGHFYNEQFF. CDR3 bases: TGTGCCACCGGCGGCCATTTCTACAATGAGCAGTTCTTC.

V is TRBV2 and J is TRBJ2-5; 12 nucleotides align to TRBD2. V lost 7 bases to trimming and J lost 5 bases; unmatched junction nucleotides: 8. The V gene's germline CDR1 is SNHLY and CDR2 FYNNEI. CDR3 size: 15 residues. Here the CDR3 DNA reads TGTGCCAGCACTCTGACTAGCGGGAGAGGGGAGACCCAGTACTTC. Protein sequence: CASTLTSGRGETQYF.

This clone was recorded a few times. The CDR3 DNA is TGCGCCAGCAGCGTGGGACTAGCGGGCGATGAGCAGTTCTTC. Its translation is CASSVGLAGDEQFF. The chain couples TRBV5-1 to TRBJ2-1; TRBD2 agrees at 12 bases. Germline loops: CDR1 SGHRS, CDR2 YFSETQ. The CDR3 is 14 residues long. Trimming took 4 bases from V and 8 from J; bases not matched to a gene: 4.

This chain connects TRBV5-6 to TRBJ2-2, with D uncertain. The V gene lost 6 bases and the J gene lost 2 bases, with 11 bases spanning the gap. This CDR3 spans 14 amino acids. Germline CDR1 is SGHDT and CDR2 is YYEEEE. CDR3 loop: CASTLVSNTGELFF. The CDR3 DNA is TGTGCCAGCACCCTAGTCTCCAACACCGGGGAGCTGTTTTTT.

This chain uses TRBV7-9 with TRBJ1-2; D uncertain. The CDR3 spans 11 residues. Germline V CDR1 and CDR2: SEHNR, FQNEAQ (reference sequence). The V end lost 5 bases, the J end lost 5 bases, and 6 bases lay between the germline ends. CDR3 sequence reads: CASSPQYGYTF. The DNA for the CDR3 is TGTGCCAGCAGCCCCCAGTATGGCTACACCTTC.

The rearrangement uses TRBV4-3 and TRBJ2-7; 11 positions agree with TRBD2. Per the germline V gene, CDR1 is LGHNA and CDR2 is YSLEER. V lost 0 bases, J lost 9 bases, and 13 bases stayed unmatched. The CDR3 spans 17 residues. The CDR3 is CASSQDALVAGGPGQYF. CDR3 DNA: TGCGCCAGCAGCCAAGATGCCTTAGTAGCGGGAGGGCCGGGGCAGTACTTC.

The chain carries TRBV15 and TRBJ1-1, with 7 positions matching TRBD1. The CDR3 has 13 amino acids. V trimming: 5 bases; J trimming: 10 bases; junction bases outside the gene matches: 10. CDR1 LNHNV and CDR2 YYDKDF come from the germline V gene (reference sequence). CDR3 nucleotide sequence: TGTGCCACCAGCGCCCGACAGGGAAGGCGAGCTTTCTTT. The encoded protein is CATSARQGRRAFF. Variable domain in full (rest from reference TRBV15 and TRBJ1-1): DAMVIQNPRYQVTQFGKPVTLSCSQTLNHNVMYWYQQKSSQAPKLLFHYYDKDFNNEADTPDNFQSRRPNTSFCFLDIRSPGLGDTAMYLCATSARQGRRAFFGQGTRLTVV.

This chain connects TRBV18 to TRBJ1-2, with TRBD1 as a possible D gene (6 bases). This CDR3 contains 13 residues. Germline CDR1 is KGHSH and CDR2 is LQKENI. V lost 4 bases and J lost 3, with 9 bases in between. The CDR3 sequence is CASSRDKDYGYTF. CDR3 nucleotides: TGTGCCAGCTCACGGGACAAAGACTATGGCTACACCTTC.

This rearrangement joins TRBV7-6 to TRBJ2-3, with a possible D match to TRBD2 (5 bases). The V and J ends lost 2 bases and 8 bases respectively, with 11 bases between them. Germline V gives CDR1 SGHVS, CDR2 FNYEAQ. CDR3 length equals 13 residues. The CDR3 region is CASSLSGMGTQYF. For the CDR3, the DNA is TGTGCCAGCAGCTTATCGGGGATGGGTACGCAGTATTTT.

This chain joins TRBV28 and TRBJ2-7; 7 nucleotides match TRBD1. CDR3 length: 12 residues. The germline gives CDR1 MDHEN, CDR2 SYDVKM. V lost 8 bases and J lost 9; bases outside the gene matches: 10. The CDR3 loop reads CASWRQGVAQYF. CDR3 DNA sequence: TGTGCCAGCTGGAGACAGGGTGTTGCGCAGTACTTC.